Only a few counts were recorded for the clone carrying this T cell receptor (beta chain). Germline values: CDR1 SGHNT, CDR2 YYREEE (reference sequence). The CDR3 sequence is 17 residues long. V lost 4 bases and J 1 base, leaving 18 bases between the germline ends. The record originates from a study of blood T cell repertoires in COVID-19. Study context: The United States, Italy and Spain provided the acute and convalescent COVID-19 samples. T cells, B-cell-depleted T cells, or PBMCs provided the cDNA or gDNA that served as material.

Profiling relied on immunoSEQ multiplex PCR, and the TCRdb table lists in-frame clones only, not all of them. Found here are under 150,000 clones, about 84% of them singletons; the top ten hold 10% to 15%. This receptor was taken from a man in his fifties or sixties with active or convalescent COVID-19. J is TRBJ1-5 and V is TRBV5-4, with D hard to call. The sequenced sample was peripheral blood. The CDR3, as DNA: TGTGCCAGCAGCAGCTCATCCGTGGGAGACAGCAATCAGCCCCAGCATTTT. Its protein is CASSSSSVGDSNQPQHF.